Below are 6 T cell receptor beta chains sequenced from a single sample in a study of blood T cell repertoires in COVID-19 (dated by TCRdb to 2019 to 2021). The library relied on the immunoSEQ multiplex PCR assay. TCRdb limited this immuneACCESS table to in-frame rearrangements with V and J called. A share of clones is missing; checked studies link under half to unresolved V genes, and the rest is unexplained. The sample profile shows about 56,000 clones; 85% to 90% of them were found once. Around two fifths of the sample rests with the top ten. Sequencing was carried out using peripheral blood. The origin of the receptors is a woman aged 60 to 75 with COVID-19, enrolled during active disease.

The CDR3, as DNA: TGTGCCAGCAGCCAAGGGGTCGGCGGGGAAGAGACCCAGTACTTC. It is translated as CASSQGVGGEETQYF. The rearrangement links TRBV3-1 (or the pseudogene TRBV3-2) to TRBJ2-5, with a tentative D call TRBD2 (6 bases). CDR3 length equals 15 residues. The germline V and J ends were trimmed by 1 base and 3 bases, with 12 bases remaining between them. The germline V gene encodes CDR1 LGHDT and CDR2 YNNKEL (reference sequence).

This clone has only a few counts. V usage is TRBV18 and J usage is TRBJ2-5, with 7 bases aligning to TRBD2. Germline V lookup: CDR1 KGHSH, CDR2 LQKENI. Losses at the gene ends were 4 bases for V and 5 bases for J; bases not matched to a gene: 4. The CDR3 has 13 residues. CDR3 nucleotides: TGTGCCAGCTCACGAGCGGGATGGGAGACCCAGTACTTC. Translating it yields CASSRAGWETQYF.

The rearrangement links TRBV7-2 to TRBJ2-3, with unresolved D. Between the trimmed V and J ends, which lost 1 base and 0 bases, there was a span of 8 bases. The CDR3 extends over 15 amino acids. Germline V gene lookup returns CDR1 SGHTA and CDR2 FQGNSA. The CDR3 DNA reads TGTGCCAGCAGCTTAGTGCCCGGGAGCACAGATACGCAGTATTTT. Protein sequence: CASSLVPGSTDTQYF.

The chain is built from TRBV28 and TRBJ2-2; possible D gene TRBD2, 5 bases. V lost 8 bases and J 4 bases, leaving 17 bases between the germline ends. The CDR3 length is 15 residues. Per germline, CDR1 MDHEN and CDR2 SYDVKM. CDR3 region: CASSLASLVTGELFF. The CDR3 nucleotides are TGTGCCAGCTCCCTAGCTAGTCTGGTCACCGGGGAGCTGTTTTTT.

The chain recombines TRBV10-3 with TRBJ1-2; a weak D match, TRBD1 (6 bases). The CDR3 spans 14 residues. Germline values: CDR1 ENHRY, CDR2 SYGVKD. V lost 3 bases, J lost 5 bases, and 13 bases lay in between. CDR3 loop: CAISDRGFGYGYTF. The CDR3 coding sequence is TGTGCCATCAGTGACAGGGGCTTTGGGTATGGCTACACCTTC.

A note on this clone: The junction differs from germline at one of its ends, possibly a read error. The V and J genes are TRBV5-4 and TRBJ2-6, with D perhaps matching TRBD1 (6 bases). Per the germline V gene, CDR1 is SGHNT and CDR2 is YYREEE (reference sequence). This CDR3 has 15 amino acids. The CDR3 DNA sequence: TGTGCCAGCAGTTTGGACAGCTCTGGGGCCAACGTCCTGACTTTC. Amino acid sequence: CASSLDSSGANVLTF.